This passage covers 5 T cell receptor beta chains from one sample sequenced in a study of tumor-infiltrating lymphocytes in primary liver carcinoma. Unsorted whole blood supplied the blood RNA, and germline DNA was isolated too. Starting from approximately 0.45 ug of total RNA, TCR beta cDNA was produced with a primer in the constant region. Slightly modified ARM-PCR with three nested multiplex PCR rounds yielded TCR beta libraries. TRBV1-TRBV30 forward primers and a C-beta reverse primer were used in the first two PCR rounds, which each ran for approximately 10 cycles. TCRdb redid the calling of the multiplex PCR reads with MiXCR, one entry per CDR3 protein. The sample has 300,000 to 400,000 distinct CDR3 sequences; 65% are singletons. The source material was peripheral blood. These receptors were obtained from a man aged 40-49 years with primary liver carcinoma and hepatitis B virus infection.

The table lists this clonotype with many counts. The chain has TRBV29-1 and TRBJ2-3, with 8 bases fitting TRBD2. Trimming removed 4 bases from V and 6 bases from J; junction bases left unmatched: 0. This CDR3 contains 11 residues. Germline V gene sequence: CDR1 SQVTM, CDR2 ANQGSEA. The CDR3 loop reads CSVAGGDTQYF. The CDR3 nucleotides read TGCAGCGTTGCGGGGGGGGATACGCAGTATTTT.

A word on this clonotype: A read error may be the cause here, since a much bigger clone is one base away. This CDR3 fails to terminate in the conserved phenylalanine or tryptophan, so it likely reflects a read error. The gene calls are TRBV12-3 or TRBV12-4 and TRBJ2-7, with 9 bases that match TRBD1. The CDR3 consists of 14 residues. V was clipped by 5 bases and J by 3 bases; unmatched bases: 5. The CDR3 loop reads CASSPGQGRYEQYI. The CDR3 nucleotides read TGTGCCAGCAGTCCGGGACAGGGACGCTACGAGCAGTACATC.

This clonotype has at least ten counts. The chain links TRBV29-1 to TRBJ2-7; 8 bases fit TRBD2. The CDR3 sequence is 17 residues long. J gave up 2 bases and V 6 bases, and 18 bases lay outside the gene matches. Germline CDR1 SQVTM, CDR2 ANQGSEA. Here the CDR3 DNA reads TGCAGCGTCCTAAGGGCGGGGGGCAAGGCGGTAACCTACGAGCAGTACTTC. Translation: CSVLRAGGKAVTYEQYF.

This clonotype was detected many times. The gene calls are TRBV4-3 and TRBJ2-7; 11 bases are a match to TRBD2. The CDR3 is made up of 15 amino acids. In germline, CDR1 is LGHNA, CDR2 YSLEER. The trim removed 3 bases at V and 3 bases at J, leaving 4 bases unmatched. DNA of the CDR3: TGCGCCAGCAGCCAGGGGACTAGCGGTGGCTACGAGCAGTACTTC. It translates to CASSQGTSGGYEQYF.

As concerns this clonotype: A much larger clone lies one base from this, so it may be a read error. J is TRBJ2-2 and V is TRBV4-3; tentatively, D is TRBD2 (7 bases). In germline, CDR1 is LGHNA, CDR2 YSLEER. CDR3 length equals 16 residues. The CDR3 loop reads CTSSHLGAGAAGELFF. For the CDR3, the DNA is TGCACCAGCAGCCACCTCGGGGCGGGGGCAGCTGGGGAGCTGTTTTTT.